This T cell receptor beta chain was recorded in a study of cytomegalovirus exposure and HLA in healthy donors. Study context: An earlier analysis found 120 million or so unique TCR beta sequences from about 190 million T cells.

Vbeta (60) and Jbeta (13) primers were used in the PCR. TCRdb's table, derived via immunoSEQ multiplex PCR, lists solely in-frame clones and lacks some. The sample contains about 200,000 clones, around 70% of which appear only once. The CDR3 covers 14 residues. Germline V lookup: CDR1 SGHKS, CDR2 YYEKEE (reference sequence). V shed 3 bases and J 0 bases; nucleotides not matched to a gene: 3. In regard to this clone: No antigen is known for it.

The study's findings and limits: Cytomegalovirus association was listed for 170 or so TCR beta chains.

This TCR was recovered from a man aged 35 to 55 in good health and CMV-seropositive. The specimen sequenced was PBMCs. The chain uses TRBV5-5 and TRBJ2-7; 7 bases are a match to TRBD1. The DNA for the CDR3 is TGTGCCAGCAGCTCGACAGGGATCTCCTACGAGCAGTACTTC. This sequence encodes CASSSTGISYEQYF.